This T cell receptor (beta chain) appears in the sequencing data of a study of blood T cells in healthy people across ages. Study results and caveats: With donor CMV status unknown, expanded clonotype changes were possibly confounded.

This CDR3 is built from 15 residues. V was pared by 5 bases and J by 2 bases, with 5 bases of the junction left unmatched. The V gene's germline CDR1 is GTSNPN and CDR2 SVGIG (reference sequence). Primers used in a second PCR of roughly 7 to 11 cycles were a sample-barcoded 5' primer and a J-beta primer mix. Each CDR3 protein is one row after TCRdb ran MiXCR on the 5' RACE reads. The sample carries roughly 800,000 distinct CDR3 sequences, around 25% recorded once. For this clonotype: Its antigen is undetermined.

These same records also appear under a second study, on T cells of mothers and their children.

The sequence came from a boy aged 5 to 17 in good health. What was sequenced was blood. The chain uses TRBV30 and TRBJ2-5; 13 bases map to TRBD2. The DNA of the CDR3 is TGTGCCTGGGCCTGGACTAGCGGGGGACAAGAGACCCAGTACTTC. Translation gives CAWAWTSGGQETQYF.